The rows below give T cell receptor beta chains drawn from one sample of a study of response to subunit inactivated influenza vaccine. TCRdb called the RT-PCR reads again in MiXCR, with one record for every CDR3 protein. Of roughly 520,000 distinct CDR3 sequences in the sample, about 25% are singletons; the top ten hold approximately 1.9%. Material: CD4+ T cells sorted from PBMCs, obtained roughly 5 days after vaccination. Source of these receptors: a man between 50 and 59 years old who received an inactivated influenza vaccine. CDR3s include the opening cysteine and the closing phenylalanine or tryptophan. The D gene is left open where the match is weak. Clone size is shown for a subset of rows, as once, few, many or a class of expanded clone.

J | D | V | size | DNA | CDR3
TRBJ2-3 | . | TRBV10-2 | few | TGCGCCAGCAGTGGGGGTAGCACGCAGTATTTT | CASSGGSTQYF
TRBJ2-7 | TRBD1 | TRBV10-2 | few | TGCGCCATCGCGAATACAGGGGTCGAGCAGTACTTC | CAIANTGVEQYF
TRBJ2-1 | TRBD1 | TRBV5-1 | few | TGCGCCAGCAGCTTGACCTTGGGACAGGGAAACAATGAGCAGTTCTTC | CASSLTLGQGNNEQFF
TRBJ2-7 | . | TRBV20-1 | . | TGCAGTGCTAGTATTCAGTCAGGACCCTACGAGCAGTACTTC | CSASIQSGPYEQYF
TRBJ2-2 | . | TRBV4-2 | few | TGTGCCAGCAGCCTGGGCCCTGTGCGGGGGAACACCGGGGAGCTGTTTTTT | CASSLGPVRGNTGELFF
TRBJ2-7 | . | TRBV7-2 | . | TGTGCCAGCAGCGATATCGGGACGGTCTACGAGCAGTACTTC | CASSDIGTVYEQYF
TRBJ2-2 | TRBD2 | TRBV12-3/TRBV12-4 | few | TGTGCCAGCAGTTCTAGCGGGAGGGCCGGGGAGCTGTTTTTT | CASSSSGRAGELFF
TRBJ2-1 | TRBD2 | TRBV6-1 | few | TGTGCCAGCAGTGCCCCCGGCGGACTAGCGGGAGTTAGGTCCTACAATGAGCAGTTCTTC | CASSAPGGLAGVRSYNEQFF
TRBJ2-5 | . | TRBV10-3 | . | TGTGCCATCAGTGGGAGCAGGGAAGAGACCCAGTACTTC | CAISGSREETQYF
TRBJ2-1 | . | TRBV12-3/TRBV12-4 | . | TGTGCCAGCAGTTCCGCCGTGGGTTCCAGACAGAAATACAATGAGCAGTTCTTC | CASSSAVGSRQKYNEQFF
TRBJ2-3 | TRBD1 | TRBV18 | . | TGTGCCAGCTCACCCTTCACAGGGGGTACAGATACGCAGTATTTT | CASSPFTGGTDTQYF
TRBJ2-3 | . | TRBV12-3/TRBV12-4 | many | TGTGCCAGCAGTAAGAATACAGATACGCAGTATTTT | CASSKNTDTQYF
TRBJ1-2 | . | TRBV3-1 | . | TGTGCCAGCAGCCCGAGGACAGCGAGCTATGGCTACACCTTC | CASSPRTASYGYTF
TRBJ2-2 | . | TRBV6-2/TRBV6-3 | . | TGTGCCAGCAGATTAACAGGTTCCGGGGAGCTGTTTTTT | CASRLTGSGELFF
TRBJ1-6 | . | TRBV6-2/TRBV6-3 | . | TGTGCCAGCAGTTACTTGGGCGGGATAGATTCACCCCTCCACTTT | CASSYLGGIDSPLHF
TRBJ2-2 | . | TRBV6-1 | few | TGTGCCACCTCCCCCCCGGGCAGAGCGAACACCGGGGAGCTGTTTTTT | CATSPPGRANTGELFF
TRBJ1-2 | . | TRBV29-1 | . | TGCAGCGCCTATCCCACAGGGATCGACTATGGCTACACCTTC | CSAYPTGIDYGYTF
TRBJ2-1 | TRBD2 | TRBV20-1 | once | TGCAGTGCCCGCAGGGCGGGAGTTCTCGGTGAGCAGTTCTTC | CSARRAGVLGEQFF
TRBJ1-2 | TRBD1 | TRBV20-1 | . | TGCAGTGCTCCCCTTTTGATGGGACAGGGTTCTGGCTACACCTTC | CSAPLLMGQGSGYTF
TRBJ2-2 | . | TRBV4-1 | few | TGCGCCAGCAGGCAAACCCGGGGCCGGACCGGGGAGCTGTTTTTT | CASRQTRGRTGELFF
TRBJ2-1 | TRBD1 | TRBV7-3 | few | TGTGCCAGCAGCTTTGGGGACAGAATCTACAATGAGCAGTTCTTC | CASSFGDRIYNEQFF
TRBJ2-1 | TRBD2 | TRBV6-2/TRBV6-3 | . | TGTGCCAGCAGTTACGTTATGGGACTAGCGGGAGGAACCTACAATGAGCAGTTCTTC | CASSYVMGLAGGTYNEQFF
TRBJ1-4 | . | TRBV6-2/TRBV6-3 | few | TGTGCCAGCACTTCAGCGATCGGTGAAAAACTGTTTTTT | CASTSAIGEKLFF
TRBJ2-3 | . | TRBV7-2 | . | TGTGCCAGCAGCCGGAGGGGGCCTAGCACAGATACGCAGTATTTT | CASSRRGPSTDTQYF
TRBJ2-1 | TRBD2 | TRBV24-1 | many | TGTGCCACCAGTGACGCCCTCGAGGCGGGGGGGGGCCACAATGAGCAGTTCTTC | CATSDALEAGGGHNEQFF
TRBJ1-3 | TRBD1 | TRBV29-1 | . | TGCAGCGCCCAGAGGGACAGGACCTCTGGAAACACCATATATTTT | CSAQRDRTSGNTIYF
TRBJ1-1 | . | TRBV5-1 | few | TGCGCCAGCAGCTTGGGGGCACGGGGGAGCAACACTGAAGCTTTCTTT | CASSLGARGSNTEAFF
TRBJ2-3 | . | TRBV7-9 | few | TGTGCCAGCGAGGGGCCCACAGATACGCAGTATTTT | CASEGPTDTQYF